The rows below give T cell receptor beta chains drawn from one sample of a study of blood T cells in healthy people across ages. TCRdb passed the 5' RACE reads through MiXCR, listing each CDR3 protein once. The sample holds roughly 560,000 distinct CDR3 sequences, more than 20% seen once. The data also belong to a second study, concerning T cells of mothers and their children.

Sequencing input: blood. The origin of the receptors is a boy between 5 and 17 years old in good health. Each CDR3 is given with its conserved first and last residue. A D gene is named only where the DNA matches it firmly. Size values are once, few and many counts, or a class for expanded clones, and some rows have none.

clone_size d_call j_call v_call cdr3_aa cdr3_nt
. . TRBJ2-7 TRBV29-1 CSVAEGSHEQYF TGCAGCGTCGCGGAGGGGAGCCACGAGCAGTACTTC
few . TRBJ2-5 TRBV19 CASSASGEQYF TGTGCCAGTAGTGCATCCGGGGAGCAGTACTTC
many TRBD1 TRBJ1-4 TRBV28 CASSPTGDGEKLFF TGTGCCAGCTCGCCAACAGGGGACGGAGAAAAACTGTTTTTT
. . TRBJ2-6 TRBV3-1 CASSQGPGSGANVLTF TGTGCCAGCAGCCAAGGACCGGGCTCTGGGGCCAACGTCCTGACTTTC
. TRBD2 TRBJ2-3 TRBV6-6 CATSREASGRDTQYF TGTGCAACCAGCAGAGAGGCTAGCGGGAGAGATACGCAGTATTTT
. . TRBJ1-1 TRBV5-1 CASSLWAQTEAFF TGCGCCAGCAGCTTGTGGGCCCAGACTGAAGCTTTCTTT
. . TRBJ2-2 TRBV28 CASSWRENTGELFF TGTGCCAGCAGTTGGAGGGAGAACACCGGGGAGCTGTTTTTT
. TRBD1 TRBJ2-4 TRBV28 CASSSLRQGLAKNIQYF TGTGCCAGCAGCAGCCTCCGACAGGGGTTAGCCAAAAACATTCAGTACTTC
. . TRBJ1-1 TRBV4-3 CASSQDRWQGFAEAFF TGCGCCAGCAGCCAAGATAGATGGCAGGGATTTGCTGAAGCTTTCTTT
few . TRBJ1-3 TRBV9 CASSPQGFSGNTIYF TGTGCCAGCAGCCCTCAGGGGTTTTCTGGAAACACCATATATTTT
few TRBD2 TRBJ2-4 TRBV20-1 CSTRGTSVAKNIQYF TGCAGTACTAGAGGGACTAGCGTAGCCAAAAACATTCAGTACTTC
. . TRBJ2-5 TRBV29-1 CSVDAPETQYF TGCAGCGTTGATGCCCCTGAGACCCAGTACTTC
few TRBD2 TRBJ2-5 TRBV7-2 CASSLGRGRALGETQYF TGTGCCAGCAGCTTAGGTCGCGGGAGGGCCCTAGGGGAGACCCAGTACTTC
. . TRBJ2-1 TRBV9 CASSGTEQFF TGTGCCAGCAGCGGGACTGAGCAGTTCTTC
few TRBD1 TRBJ1-4 TRBV5-1 CASSSRDSLNEKLFF TGCGCCAGCAGCTCCCGGGACAGCCTTAATGAAAAACTGTTTTTT
. . TRBJ2-5 TRBV14 CASSYGPTQETQYF TGTGCCAGCAGCTATGGACCCACACAAGAGACCCAGTACTTC
. . TRBJ2-3 TRBV4-3 CASSPRHSTDTQYF TGCGCCAGCAGCCCTCGACATAGCACAGATACGCAGTATTTT
few TRBD1 TRBJ2-2 TRBV11-3 CASSSRQGVRTGELFF TGTGCCAGCAGCTCCAGACAGGGTGTGAGGACCGGGGAGCTGTTTTTT
. TRBD1 TRBJ2-7 TRBV29-1 CSVEEGTVSYEQYF TGCAGCGTTGAAGAGGGGACAGTATCCTACGAGCAGTACTTC
few TRBD1 TRBJ2-2 TRBV6-1 CASSEGTGVNTGELFF TGTGCCAGCAGTGAAGGGACAGGGGTTAACACCGGGGAGCTGTTTTTT
. TRBD2 TRBJ2-1 TRBV18 CASSPIAGREVYNEQFF TGTGCCAGCTCACCTATAGCGGGCCGAGAGGTCTACAATGAGCAGTTCTTC
few TRBD1 TRBJ1-2 TRBV7-2 CASSLAALDRYYGYTF TGTGCCAGCAGCTTAGCCGCCCTGGACAGGTACTATGGCTACACCTTC
few TRBD1 TRBJ2-7 TRBV5-6 CASSPRFRSGQGYYEQYF TGTGCCAGCAGTCCCCGATTCCGCTCGGGACAGGGTTACTACGAGCAGTACTTC
. . TRBJ1-2 TRBV14 CASSQEFPRMGYTF TGTGCCAGCAGCCAAGAATTCCCCCGGATGGGCTACACCTTC
once . TRBJ2-1 TRBV7-9 CASSLGGWDEQFF TGTGCCAGCAGCTTAGGGGGCTGGGATGAGCAGTTCTTC
few . TRBJ2-5 TRBV7-9 CASRSEAKETQYF TGTGCCAGCAGGTCGGAAGCCAAAGAGACCCAGTACTTC
. . TRBJ1-6 TRBV28 CASTPGQGLDSPLHF TGTGCCAGCACCCCAGGGCAGGGATTGGATTCACCCCTCCACTTT